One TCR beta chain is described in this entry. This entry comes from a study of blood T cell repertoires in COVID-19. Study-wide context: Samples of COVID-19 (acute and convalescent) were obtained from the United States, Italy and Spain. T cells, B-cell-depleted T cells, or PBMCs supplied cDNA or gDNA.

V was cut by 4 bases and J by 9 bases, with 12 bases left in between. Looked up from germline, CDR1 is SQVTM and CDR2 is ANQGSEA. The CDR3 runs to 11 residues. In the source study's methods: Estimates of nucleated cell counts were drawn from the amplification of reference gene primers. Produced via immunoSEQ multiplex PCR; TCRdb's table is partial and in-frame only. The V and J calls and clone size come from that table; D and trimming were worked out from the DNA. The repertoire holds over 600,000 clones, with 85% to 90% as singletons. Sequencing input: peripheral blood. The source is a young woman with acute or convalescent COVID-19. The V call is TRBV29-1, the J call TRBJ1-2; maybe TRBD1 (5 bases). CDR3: CSVVGQGSYTF. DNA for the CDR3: TGCAGCGTTGTAGGGCAGGGCAGCTACACCTTC.